This TCR beta chain was captured by sequencing in a study of blood T cell repertoires in COVID-19. Study-wide context: Collection of acute and convalescent COVID-19 samples took place in the United States, Italy and Spain.

Using immunoSEQ multiplex PCR, the repertoire was profiled, and TCRdb retains in-frame clones only, with some absent. The table lists 150,000 or so clones, roughly four fifths of them singletons. The germline CDR1 and CDR2 sequences are SGHRS and YFSETQ. Trimming removed 0 bases from V and 6 bases from J, with 12 bases in between. The CDR3 sequence is 14 residues long. The source is a human donor with acute or convalescent COVID-19. The donor label of this sample is uncertain. Sequencing was performed on peripheral blood. This chain links TRBV5-1 with TRBJ1-2; D not certain. The CDR3, as DNA: TGCGCCAGCAGCTTGGGCCTCCCAAGCGATGGCTACACCTTC. It yields the protein CASSLGLPSDGYTF. Variable domain in full (rest from reference TRBV5-1 and TRBJ1-2): KAGVTQTPRYLIKTRGQQVTLSCSPISGHRSVSWYQQTPGQGLQFLFEYFSETQRNKGNFPGRFSGRQFSNSRSEMNVSTLELGDSALYLCASSLGLPSDGYTFGSGTRLTVV.